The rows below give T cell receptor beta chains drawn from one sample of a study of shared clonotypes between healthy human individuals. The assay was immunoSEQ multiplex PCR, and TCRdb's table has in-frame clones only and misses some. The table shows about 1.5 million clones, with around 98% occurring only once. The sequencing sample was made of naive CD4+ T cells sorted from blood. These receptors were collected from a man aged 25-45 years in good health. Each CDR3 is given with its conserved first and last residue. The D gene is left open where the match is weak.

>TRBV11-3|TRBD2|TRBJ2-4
CASSLGGSENIQYF
TGTGCCAGCAGCTTAGGCGGGAGTGAAAACATTCAGTACTTC
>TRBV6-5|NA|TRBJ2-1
CASSYSSGAAYNEQFF
TGTGCCAGCAGTTATAGTTCAGGGGCCGCCTACAATGAGCAGTTCTTC
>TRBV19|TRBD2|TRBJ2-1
CASSTGLAGALEQFF
TGTGCCAGTAGTACGGGACTAGCGGGAGCGCTTGAGCAGTTCTTC
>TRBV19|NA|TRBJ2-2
CASKRAGELFF
TGTGCCAGTAAACGAGCGGGGGAGCTGTTTTTT
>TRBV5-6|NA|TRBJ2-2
CASSSPGPNTGELFF
TGTGCCAGCAGCTCTCCGGGACCCAACACCGGGGAGCTGTTTTTT
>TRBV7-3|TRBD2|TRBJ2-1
CASGDAGGPNEQFF
TGTGCCAGCGGAGACGCGGGAGGGCCCAATGAGCAGTTCTTC
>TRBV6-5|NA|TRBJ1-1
CASSYSLSVPNTEAFF
TGTGCCAGCAGTTACTCGCTCTCGGTTCCCAACACTGAAGCTTTCTTT
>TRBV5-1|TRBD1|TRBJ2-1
CASSWDSYNEQFF
TGCGCCAGCAGCTGGGACAGTTACAATGAGCAGTTCTTC
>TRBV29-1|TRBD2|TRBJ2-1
CSVTTGTSGSHDRRIGQFF
TGCAGCGTGACAACAGGGACTAGCGGGAGTCACGACCGTCGGATAGGGCAGTTCTTC
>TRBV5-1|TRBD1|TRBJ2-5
CASSLAQGYQETQYF
TGCGCCAGCAGCCTAGCACAGGGGTACCAAGAGACCCAGTACTTC
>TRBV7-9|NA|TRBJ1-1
CASSSQVSEAFF
TGTGCCAGCAGCTCTCAGGTTAGTGAAGCTTTCTTT